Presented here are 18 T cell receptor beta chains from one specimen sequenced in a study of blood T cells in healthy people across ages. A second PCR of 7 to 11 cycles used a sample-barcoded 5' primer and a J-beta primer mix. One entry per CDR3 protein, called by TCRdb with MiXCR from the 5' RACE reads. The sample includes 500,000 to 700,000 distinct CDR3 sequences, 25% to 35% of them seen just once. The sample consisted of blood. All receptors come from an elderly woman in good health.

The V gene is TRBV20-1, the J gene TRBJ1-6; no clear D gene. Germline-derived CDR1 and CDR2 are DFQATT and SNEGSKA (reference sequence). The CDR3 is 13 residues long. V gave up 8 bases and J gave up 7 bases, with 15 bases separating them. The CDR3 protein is CSTQEDGNSPLHF. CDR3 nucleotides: TGCAGTACTCAAGAGGACGGGAATTCACCCCTCCACTTT.

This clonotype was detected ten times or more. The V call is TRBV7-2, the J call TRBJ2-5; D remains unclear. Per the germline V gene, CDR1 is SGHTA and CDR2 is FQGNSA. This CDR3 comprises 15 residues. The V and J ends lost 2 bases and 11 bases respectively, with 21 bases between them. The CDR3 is CASSLNSVLTIRQYF. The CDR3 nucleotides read TGTGCCAGCAGCTTAAATAGTGTTCTCACCATAAGGCAGTACTTC.

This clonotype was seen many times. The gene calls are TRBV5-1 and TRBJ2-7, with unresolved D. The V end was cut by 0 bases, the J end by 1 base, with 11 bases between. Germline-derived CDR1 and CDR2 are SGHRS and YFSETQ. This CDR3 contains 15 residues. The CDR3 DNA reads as TGCGCCAGCAGCTTGGTATCACCCGGGTCCTACGAGCAGTACTTC. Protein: CASSLVSPGSYEQYF.

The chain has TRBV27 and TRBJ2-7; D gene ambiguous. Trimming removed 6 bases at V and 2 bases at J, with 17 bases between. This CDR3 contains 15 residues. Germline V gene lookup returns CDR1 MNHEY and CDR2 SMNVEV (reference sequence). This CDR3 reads CASRQTPRSPYEQYF. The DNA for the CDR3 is TGTGCCAGCAGGCAGACGCCCAGGTCCCCCTACGAGCAGTACTTC.

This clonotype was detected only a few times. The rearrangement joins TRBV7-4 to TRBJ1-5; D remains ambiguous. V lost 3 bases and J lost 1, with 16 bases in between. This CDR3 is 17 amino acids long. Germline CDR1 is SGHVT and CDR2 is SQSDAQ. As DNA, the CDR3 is TGTGCCAGCAGCTTCCCTCAACCCTGCGTGAGCAATCAGCCCCAGCATTTT. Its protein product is CASSFPQPCVSNQPQHF.

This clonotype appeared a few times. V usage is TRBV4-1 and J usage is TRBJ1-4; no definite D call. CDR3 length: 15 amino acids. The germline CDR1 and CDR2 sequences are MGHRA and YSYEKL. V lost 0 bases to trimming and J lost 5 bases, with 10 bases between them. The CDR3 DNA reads TGCGCCAGCAGCCAAGATCCGGGCTTAAATGAAAAACTGTTTTTT. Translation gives CASSQDPGLNEKLFF.

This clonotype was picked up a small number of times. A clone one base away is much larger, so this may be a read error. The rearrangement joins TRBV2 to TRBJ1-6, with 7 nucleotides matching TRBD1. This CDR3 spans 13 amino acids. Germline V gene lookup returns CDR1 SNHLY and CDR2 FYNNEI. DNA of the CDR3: TGTGCCAGCAGCGACAGGGTTACTTCACCCCCCCACTTT. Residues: CASSDRVTSPPHF.

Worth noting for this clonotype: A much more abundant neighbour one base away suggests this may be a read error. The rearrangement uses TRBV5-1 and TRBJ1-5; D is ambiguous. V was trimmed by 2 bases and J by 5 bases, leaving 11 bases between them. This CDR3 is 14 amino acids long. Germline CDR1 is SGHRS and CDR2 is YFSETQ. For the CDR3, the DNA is TGCGCCAGCAGCTTCGGAAGGTGGGATCAGCCCCAGCATTTT. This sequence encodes CASSFGRWDQPQHF.

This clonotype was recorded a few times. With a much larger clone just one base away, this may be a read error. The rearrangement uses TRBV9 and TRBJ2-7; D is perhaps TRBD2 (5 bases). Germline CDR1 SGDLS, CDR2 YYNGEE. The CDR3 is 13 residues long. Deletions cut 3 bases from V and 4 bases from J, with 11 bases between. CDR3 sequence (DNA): TGTGCCAGCAGCGCCGGGAATCGTTACGAGCAGTACTTC. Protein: CASSAGNRYEQYF. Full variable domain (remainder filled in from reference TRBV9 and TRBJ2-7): DSGVTQTPKHLITATGQRVTLRCSPRSGDLSVYWYQQSLDQGLQFLIQYYNGEERAKGNILERFSAQQFPDLHSELNLSSLELGDSALYFCASSAGNRYEQYFGPGTRLTVT.

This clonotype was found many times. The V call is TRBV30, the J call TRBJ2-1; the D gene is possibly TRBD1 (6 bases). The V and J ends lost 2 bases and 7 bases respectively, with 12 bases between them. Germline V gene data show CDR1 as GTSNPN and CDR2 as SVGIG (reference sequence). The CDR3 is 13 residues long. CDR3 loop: CAWSLFQGNEQFF. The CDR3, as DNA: TGTGCCTGGAGTCTCTTCCAGGGGAATGAGCAGTTCTTC.

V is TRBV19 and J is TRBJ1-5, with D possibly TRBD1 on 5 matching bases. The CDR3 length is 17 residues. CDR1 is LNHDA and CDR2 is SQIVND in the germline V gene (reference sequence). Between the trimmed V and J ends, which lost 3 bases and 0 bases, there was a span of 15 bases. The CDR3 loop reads CASSMGLAGNSNQPQHF. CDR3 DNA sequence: TGTGCCAGTAGTATGGGATTAGCAGGGAATAGCAATCAGCCCCAGCATTTT.

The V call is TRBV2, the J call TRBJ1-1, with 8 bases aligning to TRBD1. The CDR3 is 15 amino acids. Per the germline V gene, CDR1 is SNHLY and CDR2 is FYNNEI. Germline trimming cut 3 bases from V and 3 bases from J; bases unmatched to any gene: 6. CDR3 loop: CASSEDRVLDTEAFF. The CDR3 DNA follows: TGTGCCAGCAGTGAGGACAGGGTGCTGGACACTGAAGCTTTCTTT.

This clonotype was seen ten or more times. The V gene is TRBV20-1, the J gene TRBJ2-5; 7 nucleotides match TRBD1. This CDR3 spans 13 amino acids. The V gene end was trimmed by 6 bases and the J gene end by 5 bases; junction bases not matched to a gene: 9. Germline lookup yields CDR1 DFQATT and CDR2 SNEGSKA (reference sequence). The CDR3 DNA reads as TGCAGTGCCCAAGACAGGGTACGGGAGACCCAGTACTTC. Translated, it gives CSAQDRVRETQYF.

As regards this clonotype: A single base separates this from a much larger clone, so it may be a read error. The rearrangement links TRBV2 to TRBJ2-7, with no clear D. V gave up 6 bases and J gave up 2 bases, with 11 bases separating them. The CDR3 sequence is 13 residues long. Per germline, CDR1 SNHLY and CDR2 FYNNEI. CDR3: CASRGLVAYEQYF. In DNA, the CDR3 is TGTGCCAGCAGGGGTCTCGTGGCCTACGAGCAGTACTTC.

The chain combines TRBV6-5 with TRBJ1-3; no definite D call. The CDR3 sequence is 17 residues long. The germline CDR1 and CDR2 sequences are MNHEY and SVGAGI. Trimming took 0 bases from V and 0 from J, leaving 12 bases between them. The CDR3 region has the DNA TGTGCCAGCAGTTACTCCGGGATCCTTTTCTCTGGAAACACCATATATTTT. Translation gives CASSYSGILFSGNTIYF.

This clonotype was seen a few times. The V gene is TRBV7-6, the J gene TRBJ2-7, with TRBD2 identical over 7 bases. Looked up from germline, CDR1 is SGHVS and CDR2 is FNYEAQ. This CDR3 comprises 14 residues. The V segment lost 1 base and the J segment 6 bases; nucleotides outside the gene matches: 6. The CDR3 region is CASSLGGGVAEQYF. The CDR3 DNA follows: TGTGCCAGCAGCTTAGGTGGGGGGGTGGCCGAGCAGTACTTC. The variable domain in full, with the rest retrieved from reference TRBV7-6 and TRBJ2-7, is GAGVSQSPRYKVTKRGQDVALRCDPISGHVSLYWYRQALGQGPEFLTYFNYEAQQDKSGLPNDRFSAERPEGSISTLTIQRTEQRDSAMYRCASSLGGGVAEQYFGPGTRLTVT.

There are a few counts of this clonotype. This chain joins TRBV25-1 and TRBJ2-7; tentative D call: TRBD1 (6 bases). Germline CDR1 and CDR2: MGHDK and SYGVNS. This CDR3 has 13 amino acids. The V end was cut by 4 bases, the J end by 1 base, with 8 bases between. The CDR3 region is CASSVGTSYEQYF. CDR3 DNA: TGTGCCAGCAGTGTCGGGACATCCTACGAGCAGTACTTC.

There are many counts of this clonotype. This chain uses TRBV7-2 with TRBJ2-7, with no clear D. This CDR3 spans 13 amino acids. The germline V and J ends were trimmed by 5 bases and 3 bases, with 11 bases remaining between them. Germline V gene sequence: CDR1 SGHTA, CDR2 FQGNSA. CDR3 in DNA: TGTGCCAGCAGCCAGCAGCAATTCTACGAGCAGTACTTC. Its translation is CASSQQQFYEQYF.